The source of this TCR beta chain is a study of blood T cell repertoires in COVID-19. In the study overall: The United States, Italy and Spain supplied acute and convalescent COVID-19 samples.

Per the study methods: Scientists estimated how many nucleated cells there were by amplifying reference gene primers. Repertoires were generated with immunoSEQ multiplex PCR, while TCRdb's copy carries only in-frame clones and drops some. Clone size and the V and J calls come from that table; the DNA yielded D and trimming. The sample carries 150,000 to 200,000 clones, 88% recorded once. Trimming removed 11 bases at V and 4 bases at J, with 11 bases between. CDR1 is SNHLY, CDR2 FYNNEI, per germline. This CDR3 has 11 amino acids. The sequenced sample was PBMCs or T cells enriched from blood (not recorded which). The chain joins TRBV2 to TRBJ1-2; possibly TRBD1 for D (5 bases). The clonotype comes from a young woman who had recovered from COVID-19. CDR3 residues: CASGVSYGYTF. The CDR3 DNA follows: TGTGCCTCGGGGGTTTCCTATGGCTACACCTTC.